A selection of T cell receptor beta chains follows, all from one sample in a study of blood T cell repertoires in COVID-19. Sequenced by immunoSEQ multiplex PCR; TCRdb stores in-frame clones only, minus some. This table has fewer than 300,000 clones, approximately 91% appearing once. What was sequenced was peripheral blood. These receptors came from a woman aged 25 to 39 with acute or convalescent COVID-19. CDR3s include the opening cysteine and the closing phenylalanine or tryptophan.

V gene: TRBV4-2; J gene: TRBJ1-6; CDR3 length: 16; CDR3 protein: CASSQDRTGGYSPLHF
V gene: TRBV10-3; J gene: TRBJ1-1; CDR3 length: 15; CDR3 protein: CAISHRADGNTEAFF
V gene: TRBV3-1/TRBV3-2; J gene: TRBJ2-1; CDR3 length: 17; CDR3 protein: CASSQDVGTSYYNEQFF
V gene: TRBV30; J gene: TRBJ1-3; CDR3 length: 13; CDR3 protein: CAWKSSSGNTIYF
V gene: TRBV5-1; J gene: TRBJ2-1; CDR3 length: 12; CDR3 protein: CASSLEGSGSFF
V gene: TRBV29-1; J gene: TRBJ1-1; CDR3 length: 13; CDR3 protein: CSVVQGLNTEAFF
V gene: TRBV4-3; J gene: TRBJ2-1; CDR3 length: 16; CDR3 protein: CASSQDLSSGREAAFF
V gene: TRBV6-2/TRBV6-3; J gene: TRBJ1-2; CDR3 length: 15; CDR3 protein: CASSPPSRQNYGYTF
V gene: TRBV30; J gene: TRBJ2-1; CDR3 length: 17; CDR3 protein: CAWSVAPGLAGVGEQFF
V gene: TRBV27; J gene: TRBJ2-7; CDR3 length: 16; CDR3 protein: CASTRVTGQGRYEQYF
V gene: TRBV9; J gene: TRBJ1-3; CDR3 length: 17; CDR3 protein: CASTAGTGGVSGNTIYF
V gene: TRBV7-2; J gene: TRBJ2-1; CDR3 length: 16; CDR3 protein: CASSTPDRIAGNEQFF
V gene: TRBV19; J gene: TRBJ2-7; CDR3 length: 15; CDR3 protein: CASSILAGGTYEQYF
V gene: TRBV9; J gene: TRBJ2-7; CDR3 length: 14; CDR3 protein: CASSVAAGGYEQYF
V gene: TRBV13; J gene: TRBJ2-5; CDR3 length: 16; CDR3 protein: CASSSATGQGRGTPYF
V gene: TRBV19; J gene: TRBJ2-1; CDR3 length: 15; CDR3 protein: CASTAVRSQGAEQFF
V gene: TRBV3-1/TRBV3-2; J gene: TRBJ1-5; CDR3 length: 13; CDR3 protein: CASSHRTDQPQHF
V gene: TRBV25-1; J gene: TRBJ1-2; CDR3 length: 11; CDR3 protein: CASRAHYGYTF
V gene: TRBV6-2/TRBV6-3; J gene: TRBJ2-2; CDR3 length: 17; CDR3 protein: CASSYRPPGLLLGELFF
V gene: TRBV9; J gene: TRBJ2-7; CDR3 length: 15; CDR3 protein: CASSEGGRGSYEQYF
V gene: TRBV4-3; J gene: TRBJ2-2; CDR3 length: 12; CDR3 protein: CASSQAGGELFF
V gene: TRBV2; J gene: TRBJ2-7; CDR3 length: 12; CDR3 protein: CASGTGNYEQYF
V gene: TRBV30; J gene: TRBJ1-1; CDR3 length: 11; CDR3 protein: CAWSGGARAFF
V gene: TRBV7-2; J gene: TRBJ2-5; CDR3 length: 16; CDR3 protein: CASSRSSGRNQETQYF
V gene: TRBV6-6; J gene: TRBJ1-1; CDR3 length: 14; CDR3 protein: CASSPGGLDTEAFF
V gene: TRBV6-5; J gene: TRBJ1-5; CDR3 length: 16; CDR3 protein: CASSFWGNQGVQPQHF
V gene: TRBV5-6; J gene: TRBJ2-7; CDR3 length: 14; CDR3 protein: CASTLLQGAYEQYF
V gene: TRBV5-1; J gene: TRBJ2-1; CDR3 length: 15; CDR3 protein: CASSFDGQAPNEQFF
V gene: TRBV29-1; J gene: TRBJ2-7; CDR3 length: 13; CDR3 protein: CSVGTSNYYEQYF
V gene: TRBV5-4; J gene: TRBJ1-2; CDR3 length: 13; CDR3 protein: CASSLGTVYGYTF
V gene: TRBV5-1; J gene: TRBJ2-5; CDR3 length: 12; CDR3 protein: CASGTSDPPAYF